Listed below are T cell receptor beta chains from one sample, sequenced in a study of cytomegalovirus exposure and HLA in healthy donors. Only in-frame clones appear in the TCRdb table, and some are missing; sequencing was by immunoSEQ multiplex PCR. The sample has roughly 180,000 clones, approximately 81% seen once; the top ten hold roughly 1%. The sample taken for sequencing was PBMCs. Source of these receptors: a man aged 30-40 years in good health and CMV-seronegative. Each CDR3 is given with its conserved first and last residue. Each record gives: clone size, J gene, CDR3 length, D gene, V gene, CDR3 DNA, CDR3 protein. The D gene is left open where the match is weak. Clone size is stated in some rows and not others, as once, few, many or a class when expanded.

clone_size: few
j_call: TRBJ2-7
cdr3_length: 14
d_call: TRBD1
v_call: TRBV5-1
cdr3_nt: TGCGCCAGCAGCGAGGGACAGGTTGCCTACGAGCAGTACTTC
cdr3_aa: CASSEGQVAYEQYF

clone_size: once
j_call: TRBJ2-1
cdr3_length: 12
d_call: -
v_call: TRBV25-1
cdr3_nt: TGTGCCAGCAGTGTACAGGGCAATGAGCAGTTCTTC
cdr3_aa: CASSVQGNEQFF

clone_size: -
j_call: TRBJ1-4
cdr3_length: 17
d_call: TRBD1
v_call: TRBV2
cdr3_nt: TGTGCCAGCAGTTGGGACAGTTCGTCGGCTGGTAATGAAAAACTGTTTTTT
cdr3_aa: CASSWDSSSAGNEKLFF

clone_size: -
j_call: TRBJ1-6
cdr3_length: 14
d_call: TRBD1
v_call: TRBV2
cdr3_nt: TGTGCCAGCTCAACACCGGACAGGGATGCACCCCTCCACTTT
cdr3_aa: CASSTPDRDAPLHF

clone_size: -
j_call: TRBJ2-7
cdr3_length: 14
d_call: TRBD1
v_call: TRBV7-9
cdr3_nt: TGTGCCAGCAGCTTAAGACAGGGGGCCTACGAGCAGTACTTC
cdr3_aa: CASSLRQGAYEQYF

clone_size: -
j_call: TRBJ1-2
cdr3_length: 15
d_call: -
v_call: TRBV19
cdr3_nt: TGTGCCAGTAGACTCGCATCAACTCAGCGGAAAGGCTACACCTTC
cdr3_aa: CASRLASTQRKGYTF

clone_size: -
j_call: TRBJ2-2
cdr3_length: 17
d_call: TRBD2
v_call: TRBV5-1
cdr3_nt: TGCGCCAGCAGCTTGATGGCTAGCGGGAAGAACACCGGGGAGCTGTTTTTT
cdr3_aa: CASSLMASGKNTGELFF

clone_size: -
j_call: TRBJ1-1
cdr3_length: 17
d_call: TRBD1
v_call: TRBV7-6
cdr3_nt: TGTGCCAGCAGCTTAGCGAGGACAGGGAACCCAAACACTGAAGCTTTCTTT
cdr3_aa: CASSLARTGNPNTEAFF

clone_size: -
j_call: TRBJ2-2
cdr3_length: 15
d_call: TRBD2
v_call: TRBV5-1
cdr3_nt: TGCGCCAGCAGCCCGACTAGCGGGAGGGCCGGGGAGCTGTTTTTT
cdr3_aa: CASSPTSGRAGELFF

clone_size: -
j_call: TRBJ2-5
cdr3_length: 14
d_call: TRBD1
v_call: TRBV6-5
cdr3_nt: TGTGCCAGCAGTTACTTAGGACAGGTGGAGACCCAGTACTTC
cdr3_aa: CASSYLGQVETQYF

clone_size: few
j_call: TRBJ2-7
cdr3_length: 16
d_call: -
v_call: TRBV27
cdr3_nt: TGTGCCAGCAGTTCAAGTCTTTTCGGGGTTGAGGGCGAGCAGTACTTC
cdr3_aa: CASSSSLFGVEGEQYF

clone_size: -
j_call: TRBJ2-5
cdr3_length: 17
d_call: -
v_call: TRBV4-3
cdr3_nt: TGCGCCAGCAGCCAAGATCCCCCAGGAGGGTTGCAAGAGACCCAGTACTTC
cdr3_aa: CASSQDPPGGLQETQYF

clone_size: -
j_call: TRBJ2-3
cdr3_length: 12
d_call: -
v_call: TRBV29-1
cdr3_nt: TGCAGCGTTGGGCTAGCAGCAGATACGCAGTATTTT
cdr3_aa: CSVGLAADTQYF

clone_size: -
j_call: TRBJ2-7
cdr3_length: 16
d_call: TRBD1
v_call: TRBV5-1
cdr3_nt: TGCGCCAGCAGCTTGACGGGACAGTTGGGACCCTACGAGCAGTACTTC
cdr3_aa: CASSLTGQLGPYEQYF

clone_size: -
j_call: TRBJ2-7
cdr3_length: 13
d_call: -
v_call: TRBV7-6
cdr3_nt: TGTGCCAGCAGCGCCGGGACTGGCTACGAGCAGTACTTC
cdr3_aa: CASSAGTGYEQYF

clone_size: -
j_call: TRBJ1-2
cdr3_length: 12
d_call: TRBD1
v_call: TRBV6-1
cdr3_nt: TGTGCCAGCAGCCAACGGACAGGGGGCTACACCTTC
cdr3_aa: CASSQRTGGYTF

clone_size: -
j_call: TRBJ2-7
cdr3_length: 15
d_call: -
v_call: TRBV9
cdr3_nt: TGTGCCAGCAGCGCGGGGTGGGATCGCGCCTACGAGCAGTACTTC
cdr3_aa: CASSAGWDRAYEQYF

clone_size: -
j_call: TRBJ2-3
cdr3_length: 13
d_call: -
v_call: TRBV5-1
cdr3_nt: TGCGCCAGCAGCTCAATCCTAGGAGATACGCAGTATTTT
cdr3_aa: CASSSILGDTQYF

clone_size: -
j_call: TRBJ2-7
cdr3_length: 15
d_call: TRBD2
v_call: TRBV15
cdr3_nt: TGTGCCACCAGCCCCGGGACTAGCGGGGGATACGAGCAGTACTTC
cdr3_aa: CATSPGTSGGYEQYF

clone_size: -
j_call: TRBJ2-1
cdr3_length: 15
d_call: TRBD1
v_call: TRBV5-1
cdr3_nt: TGCGCCAGCAGCTTGCAGGGGGAGACCTACAATGAGCAGTTCTTC
cdr3_aa: CASSLQGETYNEQFF

clone_size: -
j_call: TRBJ2-5
cdr3_length: 13
d_call: TRBD2
v_call: TRBV30
cdr3_nt: TGTGCCTGGAGTGGGGGACTAGAAGAGACCCAGTACTTC
cdr3_aa: CAWSGGLEETQYF

clone_size: few
j_call: TRBJ1-2
cdr3_length: 16
d_call: TRBD1
v_call: TRBV28
cdr3_nt: TGTGCCAGCAGTCCGGGACAGGGGGCGACGGGGTATGGCTACACCTTC
cdr3_aa: CASSPGQGATGYGYTF

clone_size: few
j_call: TRBJ1-2
cdr3_length: 15
d_call: -
v_call: TRBV6-5
cdr3_nt: TGTGCCAGCAGTTACTCTAGGACAGCTAACTATGGCTACACCTTC
cdr3_aa: CASSYSRTANYGYTF

clone_size: once
j_call: TRBJ2-5
cdr3_length: 14
d_call: TRBD2
v_call: TRBV5-1
cdr3_nt: TGCGCCAGCACACCGGGAGGGCCGCGGGAGACCCAGTACTTC
cdr3_aa: CASTPGGPRETQYF

clone_size: -
j_call: TRBJ1-2
cdr3_length: 14
d_call: TRBD1
v_call: TRBV28
cdr3_nt: TGTGCCAGCAGTACGACAGGGCTTAACTATGGCTACACCTTC
cdr3_aa: CASSTTGLNYGYTF

clone_size: -
j_call: TRBJ2-2
cdr3_length: 14
d_call: -
v_call: TRBV19
cdr3_nt: TGTGCCAGTAGATTGGCTGGGAACACCGGGGAGCTGTTTTTT
cdr3_aa: CASRLAGNTGELFF